The rows below give T cell receptor beta chains drawn from one sample of a study of T cell responses to AZD1222 COVID-19 vaccine. Method: immunoSEQ multiplex PCR; TCRdb's copy keeps in-frame clones and lacks some. The top ten clones hold roughly 2.5% of a sample with about 110,000 clones, more than 75% of them seen once. The sample in question was peripheral blood, obtained on day 0 of AZD1222 vaccination. The receptors stem from an adult in good health. Both conserved end residues are part of each CDR3. Fields, in order: D gene, J gene, clone size, CDR3 length, V gene, CDR3 protein, CDR3 DNA. A D gene is named only where the DNA matches it firmly. Rows give clone size only sometimes, using once, few, many, or a class for an expanded clone.

D: NA; J: TRBJ2-6; size: NA; length: 19; V: TRBV5-6; CDR3: CASSLREYWDLSGANVLTF; DNA: TGTGCCAGCAGCCTAAGGGAATACTGGGACTTATCTGGGGCCAACGTCCTGACTTTC
D: NA; J: TRBJ2-1; size: NA; length: 13; V: TRBV19; CDR3: CASSISGSNEQFF; DNA: TGTGCCAGTAGTATCTCGGGAAGTAATGAGCAGTTCTTC
D: NA; J: TRBJ1-1; size: NA; length: 15; V: TRBV29-1; CDR3: CSVGEGGPTVTEAFF; DNA: TGCAGCGTTGGGGAGGGGGGCCCGACAGTCACTGAAGCTTTCTTT
D: NA; J: TRBJ1-2; size: NA; length: 14; V: TRBV7-2; CDR3: CASSLATATYGYTF; DNA: TGTGCCAGCAGCTTAGCCACAGCGACCTATGGCTACACCTTC
D: TRBD2; J: TRBJ2-1; size: NA; length: 15; V: TRBV5-1; CDR3: CASSLAAGADTEQFF; DNA: TGCGCCAGCAGCTTGGCCGCGGGAGCGGATACTGAGCAGTTCTTC
D: NA; J: TRBJ2-7; size: NA; length: 14; V: TRBV19; CDR3: CASSRGGGSWEQYF; DNA: TGTGCCAGTAGTAGAGGAGGCGGGTCTTGGGAGCAGTACTTC
D: TRBD2; J: TRBJ2-1; size: NA; length: 15; V: TRBV5-1; CDR3: CASTVSGRATNEQFF; DNA: TGCGCCAGCACCGTGAGCGGGAGGGCAACAAATGAGCAGTTCTTC
D: TRBD1; J: TRBJ1-6; size: NA; length: 15; V: TRBV6-5; CDR3: CASSYSNRGFSPLHF; DNA: TGTGCCAGCAGTTACTCGAACAGGGGATTTTCACCCCTCCACTTT
D: TRBD1; J: TRBJ2-2; size: NA; length: 17; V: TRBV2; CDR3: CASGGTGRKLNTGELFF; DNA: TGTGCCAGCGGGGGGACAGGGCGAAAGTTGAACACCGGGGAGCTGTTTTTT
D: TRBD1; J: TRBJ1-1; size: once; length: 14; V: TRBV19; CDR3: CASSTTGGETEAFF; DNA: TGTGCCAGTAGCACAACAGGGGGCGAAACTGAAGCTTTCTTT
D: NA; J: TRBJ1-2; size: NA; length: 12; V: TRBV28; CDR3: CASSLRGGGYTF; DNA: TGTGCCAGCAGTTTAAGAGGGGGTGGCTACACCTTC
D: NA; J: TRBJ1-1; size: NA; length: 14; V: TRBV7-9; CDR3: CASSLQGRGTEAFF; DNA: TGTGCCAGCAGCCTTCAAGGTCGTGGCACTGAAGCTTTCTTT
D: TRBD1; J: TRBJ2-1; size: NA; length: 16; V: TRBV5-1; CDR3: CASSLFRQGASKEQFF; DNA: TGCGCCAGCAGCTTGTTCAGGCAGGGGGCGTCAAAAGAGCAGTTCTTC
D: NA; J: TRBJ1-4; size: NA; length: 16; V: TRBV5-1; CDR3: CASSPLISGRNEKLFF; DNA: TGCGCCAGCAGCCCGCTCATCTCCGGGCGGAATGAAAAACTGTTTTTT
D: NA; J: TRBJ1-6; size: NA; length: 15; V: TRBV15; CDR3: CATSRGAQGYSPLHF; DNA: TGTGCCACCAGCAGAGGAGCCCAGGGATATTCACCCCTCCACTTT
D: NA; J: TRBJ1-2; size: NA; length: 14; V: TRBV28; CDR3: CASSLLRASYGYTF; DNA: TGTGCCAGCAGTTTACTCAGGGCCTCTTATGGCTACACCTTC
D: NA; J: TRBJ2-1; size: NA; length: 17; V: TRBV4-3; CDR3: CASSQASSPEIYNEQFF; DNA: TGCGCCAGCAGCCAAGCCTCATCCCCGGAAATTTACAATGAGCAGTTCTTC
D: NA; J: TRBJ2-1; size: NA; length: 16; V: TRBV29-1; CDR3: CSASPVGGRTYNEQFF; DNA: TGCAGCGCCTCACCCGTCGGGGGGCGAACCTACAATGAGCAGTTCTTC
D: NA; J: TRBJ1-1; size: NA; length: 15; V: TRBV7-2; CDR3: CASSFPPSGDTEAFF; DNA: TGTGCCAGCAGCTTCCCTCCCAGTGGGGACACTGAAGCTTTCTTT
D: NA; J: TRBJ2-1; size: once; length: 11; V: TRBV20-1; CDR3: CSARQRNEQFF; DNA: TGCAGTGCCAGACAGCGCAATGAGCAGTTCTTC
D: NA; J: TRBJ1-5; size: NA; length: 17; V: TRBV6-2/TRBV6-3; CDR3: CASSYSSDSWGNQPQHF; DNA: TGTGCCAGCAGTTACTCCTCGGACAGTTGGGGCAATCAGCCCCAGCATTTT
D: NA; J: TRBJ1-3; size: NA; length: 15; V: TRBV1; CDR3: CTSSRERWYINTIYF; DNA: TGCACCAGCAGCCGAGAGCGGTGGTACATCAACACCATATATTTT
D: NA; J: TRBJ1-6; size: NA; length: 14; V: TRBV4-3; CDR3: CASSQDQLYSPLHF; DNA: TGCGCCAGCAGCCAAGATCAGCTGTATTCACCCCTCCACTTT
D: NA; J: TRBJ2-7; size: NA; length: 14; V: TRBV10-2; CDR3: CASRSQPSSYEQYF; DNA: TGCGCCAGCCGCTCTCAGCCATCCTCCTACGAGCAGTACTTC
D: NA; J: TRBJ1-1; size: NA; length: 12; V: TRBV4-1; CDR3: CASSQGWGEAFF; DNA: TGCGCCAGCAGCCAAGGGTGGGGTGAAGCTTTCTTT
D: NA; J: TRBJ2-1; size: NA; length: 14; V: TRBV11-2; CDR3: CASTRGQTYNEQFF; DNA: TGTGCCAGCACCCGGGGGCAGACTTACAATGAGCAGTTCTTC
D: NA; J: TRBJ2-1; size: NA; length: 16; V: TRBV29-1; CDR3: CSVEEFGRVAYNEQFF; DNA: TGCAGCGTTGAAGAATTCGGGCGGGTAGCCTACAATGAGCAGTTCTTC
D: NA; J: TRBJ1-1; size: NA; length: 16; V: TRBV18; CDR3: CASSPLAWGKDTEAFF; DNA: TGTGCCAGCTCACCACTAGCTTGGGGGAAGGACACTGAAGCTTTCTTT
D: TRBD2; J: TRBJ2-7; size: NA; length: 15; V: TRBV5-6; CDR3: CASSLGTSGGYEQYF; DNA: TGTGCCAGCAGCTTAGGGACTAGCGGGGGCTACGAGCAGTACTTC
D: TRBD1; J: TRBJ1-5; size: NA; length: 15; V: TRBV7-2; CDR3: CASTSEGAGNQPQHF; DNA: TGTGCCAGCACCAGCGAGGGGGCCGGCAATCAGCCCCAGCATTTT
D: NA; J: TRBJ2-2; size: NA; length: 15; V: TRBV9; CDR3: CASSVEGGPTGELFF; DNA: TGTGCCAGCAGCGTAGAGGGGGGCCCCACCGGGGAGCTGTTTTTT
D: TRBD2; J: TRBJ2-1; size: once; length: 20; V: TRBV7-8; CDR3: CASSLGWGASGGAGYNEQFF; DNA: TGTGCCAGCAGCTTAGGATGGGGAGCTAGCGGGGGGGCTGGCTACAATGAGCAGTTCTTC
D: NA; J: TRBJ2-7; size: NA; length: 13; V: TRBV4-1; CDR3: CASSQGRVYEQYF; DNA: TGCGCCAGCAGCCAAGGCCGTGTCTACGAGCAGTACTTC
D: TRBD2; J: TRBJ2-1; size: NA; length: 13; V: TRBV10-2; CDR3: CASSEGGRNEQFF; DNA: TGCGCCAGCAGTGAGGGCGGGAGGAATGAGCAGTTCTTC
D: TRBD2; J: TRBJ2-1; size: NA; length: 12; V: TRBV12-3/TRBV12-4; CDR3: CASSLGEGEQFF; DNA: TGTGCCAGCAGTCTGGGGGAGGGCGAGCAGTTCTTC
D: NA; J: TRBJ1-5; size: NA; length: 15; V: TRBV19; CDR3: CASSIGAGRDQPQHF; DNA: TGTGCCAGTAGTATAGGTGCAGGGAGGGATCAGCCCCAGCATTTT
D: NA; J: TRBJ1-1; size: few; length: 15; V: TRBV27; CDR3: CASRRSGGRHTEAFF; DNA: TGTGCCAGCAGGCGGTCTGGGGGCAGGCACACTGAAGCTTTCTTT
D: TRBD2; J: TRBJ2-7; size: NA; length: 16; V: TRBV7-6; CDR3: CASSARLAGDPYEQYF; DNA: TGTGCCAGCAGCGCACGACTAGCGGGGGATCCCTACGAGCAGTACTTC
D: TRBD1; J: TRBJ1-5; size: NA; length: 16; V: TRBV4-1; CDR3: CASSHLRGGLNQPQHF; DNA: TGCGCCAGCAGCCATCTCAGGGGGGGACTCAATCAGCCCCAGCATTTT
D: NA; J: TRBJ1-3; size: NA; length: 15; V: TRBV5-1; CDR3: CASSFDASSGNTIYF; DNA: TGCGCCAGCAGCTTTGACGCGAGCTCTGGAAACACCATATATTTT
D: NA; J: TRBJ1-5; size: NA; length: 14; V: TRBV19; CDR3: CASSTGRAEKSQHF; DNA: TGTGCCAGTAGTACAGGGAGGGCAGAGAAGTCCCAGCATTTT
D: NA; J: TRBJ1-6; size: NA; length: 15; V: TRBV28; CDR3: CASSGGGAINSPLHF; DNA: TGTGCCAGCAGTGGCGGAGGCGCCATAAATTCACCCCTCCACTTT